The 22 T cell receptor beta chains reported below all come from one sample, sequenced in a study of cytomegalovirus exposure and HLA in healthy donors. A multiplex PCR was run with 60 Vbeta primers and 13 Jbeta primers. Measured with immunoSEQ multiplex PCR; TCRdb has only the in-frame clones, and not every one. Here the sample spans about 140,000 clones, approximately 57% being singletons. The specimen sequenced was PBMCs. These receptor sequences come from a male donor in good health and CMV-seronegative.

This clone was counted between two and nine times. CDR3 bases: TGTGCCAGCTCACCACCGTCGACAGCCAAGGGCTACACCTTC. Translation gives CASSPPSTAKGYTF. The J gene is TRBJ1-2, the V gene TRBV18; maybe TRBD1 (5 bases). Looked up from germline, CDR1 is KGHSH and CDR2 is LQKENI. Between the trimmed V and J ends, which lost 0 bases and 8 bases, there was a span of 13 bases. There are 14 residues in the CDR3.

This clone was counted a single time. The genes are TRBV16 and TRBJ2-1; 8 bases are a match to TRBD2. The CDR3 is 15 amino acids. J gave up 7 bases and V 4 bases, and 9 bases lay outside the gene matches. The germline gives CDR1 KGHSY, CDR2 FQNENV. The DNA of the CDR3 is TGTGCCAGCAGCCGAACAGGGACTAGTGGAAATGAGCAGTTCTTC. Protein product: CASSRTGTSGNEQFF.

The rearrangement links TRBV25-1 to TRBJ2-7, with D possibly matching TRBD2 (5 bases). CDR3 length: 15 amino acids. Germline assignment: CDR1 MGHDK and CDR2 SYGVNS. Trimming took off 6 bases at V and 3 bases at J, with 18 bases between the two ends. CDR3 amino acids: CASSDKAEHLYEQYF. The CDR3 coding sequence is TGTGCCAGCAGCGACAAAGCGGAACACCTCTACGAGCAGTACTTC.

This clone was picked up a small number of times. The chain is built from TRBV20-1 and TRBJ2-7; no clear D. V lost 0 bases and J 4 bases, leaving 4 bases between the germline ends. The CDR3 has 11 residues. Germline CDR1 and CDR2: DFQATT and SNEGSKA (reference sequence). The CDR3 region has the DNA TGCAGTGCTAGAGACGAGTACGAGCAGTACTTC. This translates into CSARDEYEQYF.

This clone was seen a few times. In DNA, the CDR3 is TGTGCCAGCATCTTACGGGAGTTTGGCTATGGCTACACCTTC. Its translation: CASILREFGYGYTF. The chain links TRBV5-8 to TRBJ1-2; no definite D call. Trimming pared 6 bases from V and 4 bases from J, leaving 16 bases between. The CDR3 is 14 residues long. Germline values: CDR1 SGHTS, CDR2 YDEGEE.

This clone was found a few times. The rearrangement joins TRBV18 to TRBJ2-7, with a weak D call TRBD1 (5 bases). The CDR3 has 13 residues. Germline V lookup: CDR1 KGHSH, CDR2 LQKENI. Between the trimmed V and J ends, which lost 2 bases and 7 bases, there was a span of 12 bases. CDR3 protein: CASSPVGAGEQYF. For the CDR3, the DNA is TGTGCCAGCTCACCAGTTGGGGCCGGGGAGCAGTACTTC.

The V call is TRBV7-9, the J call TRBJ1-1; D possibly corresponds to TRBD1 (5 bases). V lost 5 bases, J lost 7 bases, and 17 bases lay in between. This CDR3 is built from 14 residues. The germline CDR1 and CDR2 sequences are SEHNR and FQNEAQ (reference sequence). DNA for the CDR3: TGTGCCAGCAGCCCTAAAACAGGCTATGGTGAAGCTTTCTTT. Translation: CASSPKTGYGEAFF. The entire variable domain, with the rest obtained from reference TRBV7-9 and TRBJ1-1, is as follows: DTGVSQNPRHKITKRGQNVTFRCDPISEHNRLYWYRQTLGQGPEFLTYFQNEAQLEKSRLLSDRFSAERPKGSFSTLEIQRTEQGDSAMYLCASSPKTGYGEAFFGQGTRLTVV.

The chain uses TRBV25-1 and TRBJ1-2; TRBD1 aligns across 12 bases. With 6 bases clipped from V and 8 bases from J, the junction kept 16 bases outside the gene matches. The CDR3 extends over 17 amino acids. The germline V gene has CDR1 MGHDK and CDR2 SYGVNS. The CDR3 loop is CASSPSQGDRGRRGYTF. In DNA form, the CDR3 reads TGTGCCAGCAGCCCCTCCCAGGGGGACAGGGGGCGGCGGGGCTACACCTTC.

Only a few counts were recorded for this clone. The gene calls are TRBV7-2 and TRBJ1-1, with D perhaps matching TRBD1 (5 bases). V was clipped by 4 bases and J by 3 bases, with 12 bases between them. Germline-derived CDR1 and CDR2 are SGHTA and FQGNSA. The CDR3 has 14 amino acids. The CDR3 spells CASSSLGGDTEAFF. The CDR3 DNA reads as TGTGCCAGCAGCTCGCTCGGGGGGGACACTGAAGCTTTCTTT.

The table lists this clone with a few counts. The chain carries TRBV5-4 and TRBJ2-7; D perhaps matches TRBD1 (7 bases). This CDR3 region has 13 residues. V was trimmed by 0 bases and J by 7 bases, leaving 11 bases between them. The germline V gene has CDR1 SGHNT and CDR2 YYREEE (reference sequence). The CDR3 DNA reads as TGTGCCAGCAGCTTGGAGGGGGCGGGAGAGCAGTACTTC. Its translation: CASSLEGAGEQYF.

The chain is built from TRBV30 and TRBJ2-7; weak D call: TRBD2 (6 bases). This CDR3 spans 15 amino acids. Germline assignment: CDR1 GTSNPN and CDR2 SVGIG (reference sequence). Trimming cost V 0 bases and J 1 base, with 13 bases left between them. CDR3 amino acids: CAWSVGGPYSYEQYF. Written as DNA, the CDR3 is TGTGCCTGGAGTGTGGGGGGACCCTATTCCTACGAGCAGTACTTC.

V usage is TRBV5-6 and J usage is TRBJ1-1; 8 positions match TRBD1. J was trimmed by 5 bases and V by 4 bases; bases with no gene match: 10. The CDR3 has 15 amino acids. Germline values: CDR1 SGHDT, CDR2 YYEEEE. This CDR3 reads CASSRPDRAGTEAFF. In DNA, the CDR3 is TGTGCCAGCAGCAGACCGGACAGGGCCGGTACTGAAGCTTTCTTT. The complete variable domain, with remaining parts taken from reference TRBV5-6 and TRBJ1-1, reads DAGVTQSPTHLIKTRGQQVTLRCSPKSGHDTVSWYQQALGQGPQFIFQYYEEEERQRGNFPDRFSGHQFPNYSSELNVNALLLGDSALYLCASSRPDRAGTEAFFGQGTRLTVV.

In this sample, this clone turned up a few times. The chain joins TRBV4-1 to TRBJ1-4; D is possibly TRBD1 (6 bases). This CDR3 region has 16 residues. Germline V lookup: CDR1 MGHRA, CDR2 YSYEKL. With 8 bases removed from V and 3 bases from J, the gap between germline ends came to 19 bases. CDR3 DNA sequence: TGCGCCAGCCAGACAGGAACCCCGACCGCTAATGAAAAACTGTTTTTT. Protein sequence: CASQTGTPTANEKLFF.

This clone has more than one count but fewer than ten. The chain joins TRBV7-9 to TRBJ2-6; TRBD2 is a possible D gene (5 bases). The CDR3 consists of 18 residues. Germline V gives CDR1 SEHNR, CDR2 FQNEAQ (reference sequence). The V and J ends lost 4 bases and 0 bases respectively, with 16 bases between them. CDR3 DNA sequence: TGTGCCAGCAGCTCTCCTTCGGGGATCCTCTCTGGGGCCAACGTCCTGACTTTC. Protein: CASSSPSGILSGANVLTF.

The chain recombines TRBV30 with TRBJ1-2; 7 bases align to TRBD1. The V gene end was trimmed by 3 bases and the J gene end by 6 bases; junction bases not matched to a gene: 4. Per germline, CDR1 GTSNPN and CDR2 SVGIG (reference sequence). This CDR3 has 12 amino acids. This CDR3 is CAWSPTGNGYTF. The CDR3 DNA sequence: TGTGCCTGGAGCCCGACAGGGAATGGCTACACCTTC.

The rearrangement links TRBV5-1 to TRBJ2-7; 10 bases match TRBD1. This CDR3 has 16 amino acids. Unmatched junction bases numbered 8, after V lost 3 bases and J lost 2 bases. The germline V gene encodes CDR1 SGHRS and CDR2 YFSETQ. The DNA of the CDR3 is TGCGCCAGCAGCTGGGGGGACAGGGGCCCCCCCTACGAGCAGTACTTC. Its translation: CASSWGDRGPPYEQYF.

The V call is TRBV7-2, the J call TRBJ1-2; D remains unclear. The CDR3 spans 13 residues. Trimming cost V 3 bases and J 7 bases, with 12 bases left between them. Germline-derived CDR1 and CDR2 are SGHTA and FQGNSA. This CDR3 is CASSFGSGSGYTF. As DNA, the CDR3 is TGTGCCAGCAGCTTTGGAAGCGGCTCTGGCTACACCTTC.

This clone occurred a few times. This rearrangement joins TRBV5-8 to TRBJ1-5; the D gene is possibly TRBD1 (5 bases). The germline V gene encodes CDR1 SGHTS and CDR2 YDEGEE. Trimming took 2 bases from V and 4 from J, leaving 10 bases between them. The CDR3 length is 14 residues. CDR3 protein: CASSLGGGNQPQHF. CDR3 nucleotides: TGTGCCAGCAGCTTAGGCGGGGGAAATCAGCCCCAGCATTTT.

Only a few counts were recorded for this clone. The chain joins TRBV10-1 to TRBJ2-1; no clear D. With 2 bases removed from V and 6 bases from J, the gap between germline ends came to 11 bases. The V gene's germline CDR1 is WNHNN and CDR2 SYGVQD (reference sequence). The CDR3 is 14 residues long. This chain's CDR3 is CASSELLSPNEQFF. The DNA of the CDR3 is TGCGCCAGCAGTGAGCTTCTTTCCCCCAATGAGCAGTTCTTC.

The chain uses TRBV9 and TRBJ2-2; D is possibly TRBD2 (5 bases). The CDR3 extends over 14 amino acids. CDR1 and CDR2 from the germline V gene are SGDLS and YYNGEE. Trimming removed 6 bases from V and 4 bases from J, with 13 bases in between. The CDR3 DNA reads TGTGCCAGCAACCAGGACTCGAGCACCGGGGAGCTGTTTTTT. Residues: CASNQDSSTGELFF.

The V call is TRBV9, the J call TRBJ2-2; D is possibly TRBD1 (5 bases). Germline lookup yields CDR1 SGDLS and CDR2 YYNGEE. The CDR3 is 16 residues long. V was trimmed by 0 bases and J by 5 bases, leaving 14 bases between them. CDR3 sequence (DNA): TGTGCCAGCAGCGTAGTAAGGGGCCCTGGGACCGGGGAGCTGTTTTTT. Its protein is CASSVVRGPGTGELFF.

This clone was seen more than once but under ten times. The chain carries TRBV11-3 and TRBJ2-3, with 12 bases lining up with TRBD2. Germline V lookup: CDR1 SGHNT, CDR2 YENEEA. This CDR3 is built from 16 residues. Trimming took 5 bases from V and 1 from J; bases not matched to a gene: 4. The CDR3, as DNA: TGTGCCAGCAGCCCAGGGACTAGCGGGCGCACAGATACGCAGTATTTT. It encodes CASSPGTSGRTDTQYF.